A selection of T cell receptor beta chains follows, all from one sample in a study of shared clonotypes between healthy human individuals. Assay: immunoSEQ multiplex PCR; the TCRdb copy retains only in-frame clones and omits some. The sample holds about 1 million clones; around 74% are singletons and the top ten take less than 1.5%. Sample: memory CD4+ T cells sorted from blood. The source of these receptors is a man between 18 and 35 years old in good health. CDR3s include the opening cysteine and the closing phenylalanine or tryptophan. A D gene is named only where the DNA matches it firmly. Some rows mark clone size as missing; the rest say once, few, many or name a class of expanded clone.

NA	TRBJ1-4	TRBV5-1	once	TGCGCCAGCAGCTGGGGACGGAAGTCAGCTGCAACTAATGAAAAACTGTTTTTT	CASSWGRKSAATNEKLFF
TRBD2	TRBJ2-3	TRBV9	NA	TGTGCCAGCAGCCCCCGGACTAGCGGGGGGACAGATACGCAGTATTTT	CASSPRTSGGTDTQYF
TRBD1	TRBJ1-1	TRBV5-1	NA	TGCGCCAGCACCTTGGGGACAGGGGGCGCGAATGAAGCTTTCTTT	CASTLGTGGANEAFF
NA	TRBJ2-5	TRBV5-1	once	TGCGCCAGCAGCTTGGGTTCAACAGCCCAGGAGACCCAGTACTTC	CASSLGSTAQETQYF
NA	TRBJ2-3	TRBV20-1	NA	TGCAGTGCTAGGCCTCCAGATACGCAGTATTTT	CSARPPDTQYF
NA	TRBJ1-5	TRBV10-3	NA	TGTGCCATCAGTGAGTCTCAAATCGGGCCCCAGCATTTT	CAISESQIGPQHF
TRBD2	TRBJ2-6	TRBV7-9	NA	TGTGCCAGCAGCTCGTTAGCGGGAGTGCCCTCTGGGGCCAACGTCCTGACTTTC	CASSSLAGVPSGANVLTF
TRBD1	TRBJ1-1	TRBV5-1	NA	TGCGCCAGCAGCCTGGCAGGGGGAGGAAAAACTGAAGCTTTCTTT	CASSLAGGGKTEAFF
NA	TRBJ2-7	TRBV5-4	NA	TGTGCCAGCAGCTCCAGCCCCACCTACGAGCAGTACTTC	CASSSSPTYEQYF
TRBD2	TRBJ2-1	TRBV2	once	TGTGCCAGCAGTGTCCAGCGGGAGCGATCTGAGCAGTTCTTC	CASSVQRERSEQFF
NA	TRBJ1-4	TRBV28	few	TGTGCCAGCAGTTTGGGTGAAAAACTGTTTTTT	CASSLGEKLFF
NA	TRBJ1-2	TRBV28	once	TGTGCCAGCAGTAACATGGGGGGCTATGGCTACACCTTC	CASSNMGGYGYTF
NA	TRBJ1-2	TRBV10-3	NA	TGTGCCTCTGGATCAGAACGGGGCTATGGCTACACCTTC	CASGSERGYGYTF
NA	TRBJ2-3	TRBV14	NA	TGTGCCAGCAGGAAAACGTTCATCGATACGCAGTATTTT	CASRKTFIDTQYF
NA	TRBJ2-5	TRBV2	NA	TGTGCCAGCACTCTAGCCCCAACCAACCAAGAGACCCAGTACTTC	CASTLAPTNQETQYF
NA	TRBJ1-5	TRBV10-3	NA	TGTGCCATCAGGGCCCACGGGGATAGCAATCAGCCCCAGCATTTT	CAIRAHGDSNQPQHF
TRBD1	TRBJ2-1	TRBV30	once	TGTGCCTGGAGAGGCCCCTCGGGGACAGGGTGGGGTGAGCAGTTCTTC	CAWRGPSGTGWGEQFF
TRBD2	TRBJ2-5	TRBV9	NA	TGTGCCAGCAGCGTAGGTGGAGCGGGGGGCGAGACCCAGTACTTC	CASSVGGAGGETQYF
TRBD2	TRBJ2-1	TRBV11-2	NA	TGTGCCAGCAGCTTAAAGCGTCTAGCGGGAACCTACAATGAGCAGTTCTTC	CASSLKRLAGTYNEQFF
TRBD1	TRBJ1-1	TRBV27	NA	TGTGCCAGCAGTTTCTCCGGGACAGGGGGCACTGAAGCTTTCTTT	CASSFSGTGGTEAFF
NA	TRBJ1-2	TRBV7-2	NA	TGTGCCAGCAGCTTAGCGGTTGACAGATTATCCTATGGCTACACCTTC	CASSLAVDRLSYGYTF
NA	TRBJ1-1	TRBV10-1	NA	TGCGCCAGCGGGGGGGTGGGCCAAGGAGCTTTCTTT	CASGGVGQGAFF